The following is a T cell receptor (beta chain) sequence with its context. The antigen is unknown. There are 13 residues in the CDR3. Per the germline V gene, CDR1 is DFQATT and CDR2 is SNEGSKA (reference sequence). V lost 2 bases and J 5 bases, leaving 9 bases between the germline ends. The data are from a study of T cell repertoires in cytomegalovirus infection. TCRdb recomputed calls from the reads with MiXCR, one row per CDR3 protein. The table shows approximately 600,000 distinct CDR3 sequences, with 40% occurring only once. The sequence came from a human donor in good health (CMV status not recorded). Some clones in this sample may be carry-over from other donors' samples. This specimen consisted of cultured PBMCs, obtained from culture after CMV antigen stimulation. The gene calls are TRBV20-1 and TRBJ2-2, with D unresolved. Written as DNA, the CDR3 is TGCAGTGCTAGATTCGACGCAACCGGGGAGCTGTTTTTT. This codes for CSARFDATGELFF.